Listed here are 5 T cell receptor beta chains from one sample, sequenced in a study of identical twins. TCRdb independently ran MiXCR on the 5' RACE reads; one entry per CDR3 protein. The sample gives around 280,000 distinct CDR3 sequences, about 8.3% of which show up once; roughly 2% is in the top ten. These same data were also listed under a study on yellow fever vaccine responses in identical twins.

Source material: memory (CD45RO+) T cells sorted from blood. Source of these receptors: a woman younger than 35 in good health.

The J gene is TRBJ1-3, the V gene TRBV4-1; TRBD1 matches at 7 bases. This CDR3 has 17 residues. Trimming removed 3 bases from V and 0 bases from J; junction bases left unmatched: 8. The V gene's germline CDR1 is MGHRA and CDR2 YSYEKL. The CDR3: CASSQEGALSSGNTIYF. In DNA, the CDR3 is TGCGCCAGCAGCCAGGAGGGGGCATTAAGCTCTGGAAACACCATATATTTT.

In its sample, this clonotype was seen many times. The chain combines TRBV5-1 with TRBJ1-3, with D tentatively TRBD1 (6 bases). Germline assignment: CDR1 SGHRS and CDR2 YFSETQ. Trimming took off 1 base at V and 0 bases at J, with 14 bases between the two ends. This CDR3 contains 17 residues. The DNA of the CDR3 is TGCGCCAGCAGCTTGATGGACAGTGTGGTCTCTGGAAACACCATATATTTT. It codes for CASSLMDSVVSGNTIYF.

This clonotype was counted between two and nine times. V is TRBV28 and J is TRBJ2-7, with TRBD2 as a possible D gene (6 bases). This CDR3 has 14 residues. CDR1 and CDR2 from the germline V gene are MDHEN and SYDVKM. Trimming left V 4 bases short and J 4 bases short, with 14 bases between. CDR3: CASSSGTSAYEQYF. DNA of the CDR3: TGTGCCAGCAGTTCCGGGACTTCGGCATACGAGCAGTACTTC. Variable domain in full (rest from reference TRBV28 and TRBJ2-7): DVKVTQSSRYLVKRTGEKVFLECVQDMDHENMFWYRQDPGLGLRLIYFSYDVKMKEKGDIPEGYSVSREKKERFSLILESASTNQTSMYLCASSSGTSAYEQYFGPGTRLTVT.

This clonotype was seen a few times. This rearrangement joins TRBV20-1 to TRBJ1-2, with a weak D call TRBD1 (5 bases). Germline V gene sequence: CDR1 DFQATT, CDR2 SNEGSKA (reference sequence). Trimming stripped 6 bases from V and 1 base from J, with 15 bases between. This CDR3 region has 14 residues. CDR3 bases: TGCAGTGCCCCTGGGGCAGGGAATAACTATGGCTACACCTTC. It encodes CSAPGAGNNYGYTF.

This clonotype was seen repeatedly, ten times or more. The gene calls are TRBV20-1 and TRBJ1-1; unclear D gene. CDR3 length equals 12 residues. V lost 3 bases, J lost 1 base, and 6 bases lay in between. Germline V CDR1 and CDR2: DFQATT, SNEGSKA (reference sequence). The DNA for the CDR3 is TGCAGTGCTAGGATACCGAACACTGAAGCTTTCTTT. Its protein product is CSARIPNTEAFF.